This T cell receptor (beta chain) was captured in a study of human T cells and chemical hapten exposure. Study observations and caveats: Compared with pre-sensitization or healthy control sets, expanded TCRs clustered more.

Time point: pre-sensitization, week 0. As to treatment: therapeutic diphenylcyclopropenone sensitization with weekly scalp DPC. The donor pool consisted of alopecia patients aged 18 to 70 years, considered suitable for DPC. Total RNA was extracted from unfractionated whole blood. This clonotype was recorded a few times. No antigen is known for it. TCRdb fed the RACE reads into MiXCR, producing one record per CDR3 protein. The sample consists of about 300,000 distinct CDR3 sequences, around 5% of them appearing once. The germline V gene has CDR1 LGHDT and CDR2 YNNKEL (reference sequence). V shed 6 bases and J shed 7 bases, with 13 bases lying between them. The CDR3 has 13 residues.

This TCR came from a woman between 18 and 30 years old with alopecia areata. Some clones in this sample may be carry-over from other donors' samples. The V and J genes are TRBV3-1 and TRBJ2-1; possibly TRBD1 or TRBD2 for D (5 bases each). This specimen was whole blood, taken in connection with sensitization to the hapten diphenylcyclopropenone (DPC). The CDR3: CASRRQGGNEQFF. Written as DNA, the CDR3 is TGTGCCAGCAGACGTCAGGGCGGGAATGAGCAGTTCTTC.